These 29 T cell receptor beta chains were sequenced from one sample in a study of CD8+ T cells in alopecia areata (dated by TCRdb to between 2017 and 2018). Receptors were amplified or captured by the immunoSEQ multiplex PCR assay. RNA was extracted from all samples and reverse transcribed into cDNA as template for TCR sequencing. TCRdb limited this immuneACCESS table to in-frame rearrangements with V and J called. A share of clones is missing; checked studies link under half to unresolved V genes, and the rest is unexplained. Across this sample there are 200,000 to 250,000 clones, with 57% seen only once. Of the sample, 0.45% is held by the ten largest clones. The meaning of the sample's time point label: baseline before oral tofacitinib. This material consisted of CD4+ T cells sorted from blood, taken at week 0. All receptors derive from a human donor with alopecia areata.

This chain links TRBV2 with TRBJ2-7; 7 positions match TRBD1. The CDR3 covers 14 residues. The J segment lost 4 bases and the V segment lost 6 bases, leaving 9 bases of the junction unmatched. Germline V lookup: CDR1 SNHLY, CDR2 FYNNEI. The CDR3 here is CASRTTGTAYEQYF. CDR3 nucleotide sequence: TGTGCCAGCAGAACAACCGGGACAGCGTACGAGCAGTACTTC.

This chain links TRBV5-1 with TRBJ1-1; 8 bases are shared with TRBD1. The V and J ends lost 3 bases and 4 bases, in that order; junction bases with no gene match: 5. This CDR3 spans 14 amino acids. Germline V lookup: CDR1 SGHRS, CDR2 YFSETQ. Here the CDR3 DNA reads TGCGCCAGCAGCTCGGGACAGGCGGGCACTGAAGCTTTCTTT. Amino acids: CASSSGQAGTEAFF.

The chain couples TRBV30 to TRBJ2-3; D not certain. Per the germline V gene, CDR1 is GTSNPN and CDR2 is SVGIG (reference sequence). V was shortened by 3 bases and J by 4 bases, with 11 bases between the two germline ends. The CDR3 spans 13 residues. This chain's CDR3 is CAWSKSGPDTQYF. For the CDR3, the DNA is TGTGCCTGGAGCAAGTCGGGTCCAGATACGCAGTATTTT.

The chain recombines TRBV10-3 with TRBJ1-5; no clear D. Trimming removed 4 bases from V and 11 bases from J, with 15 bases in between. The germline gives CDR1 ENHRY, CDR2 SYGVKD. CDR3 length: 13 amino acids. CDR3 DNA sequence: TGTGCCATCAGTGGTGACCATCGAGAAGCCCAGCATTTT. Its protein product is CAISGDHREAQHF.

DNA for the CDR3: TGCAGCGTTGGTGGGCTAGCGGGAGGTTGGGAGCAGTTCTTC. Translating gives CSVGGLAGGWEQFF. The gene calls are TRBV29-1 and TRBJ2-1; TRBD2 agrees at 11 bases. Losses at the gene ends were 4 bases for V and 10 bases for J; bases not matched to a gene: 9. The CDR3 covers 14 residues. The germline gives CDR1 SQVTM, CDR2 ANQGSEA.

A few counts support this clone. This sequence joins TRBV5-1 and TRBJ2-3; maybe TRBD1 (6 bases). The ends were cut back, 4 bases at V and 2 bases at J, with 11 bases in the middle. CDR3 size: 14 residues. Germline V gene data show CDR1 as SGHRS and CDR2 as YFSETQ. This chain's CDR3 is CASSGTGTTDTQYF. The CDR3 DNA is TGCGCCAGCAGCGGAACAGGGACCACAGATACGCAGTATTTT.

Here the CDR3 DNA reads TGTGCCAGTAGTCTGGACATCTCCTACGAGCAGTACTTC. It yields the protein CASSLDISYEQYF. The rearrangement links TRBV19 to TRBJ2-7; TRBD1 is a possible D gene (5 bases). Germline V gene data show CDR1 as LNHDA and CDR2 as SQIVND (reference sequence). CDR3 size: 13 residues. Trimming left V 5 bases short and J 0 bases short, with 8 bases between.

This chain connects TRBV6-6 to TRBJ1-5; D call uncertain. CDR1 is MNHNY and CDR2 is SVGAGI in the germline V gene (reference sequence). The CDR3 runs 14 residues. Trimming cost V 5 bases and J 0 bases, with 8 bases left between them. The CDR3 sequence is CASSRRHSNQPQHF. CDR3 in DNA: TGTGCCAGCAGTCGGAGGCATAGCAATCAGCCCCAGCATTTT.

The rearrangement links TRBV7-2 to TRBJ2-7; maybe TRBD2 (6 bases). Trimming stripped 1 base from V and 0 bases from J, with 10 bases between. The length of the CDR3 is 15 residues. The germline gives CDR1 SGHTA, CDR2 FQGNSA. The CDR3: CASSLGLGGSYEQYF. Here the CDR3 DNA reads TGTGCCAGCAGCTTAGGACTCGGGGGCTCCTACGAGCAGTACTTC.

The V gene is TRBV5-1, the J gene TRBJ1-6; D may be TRBD1 (5 bases). The V end was cut by 4 bases, the J end by 10 bases, with 21 bases between. Germline V gene sequence: CDR1 SGHRS, CDR2 YFSETQ. The CDR3 extends over 16 amino acids. Written as DNA, the CDR3 is TGCGCCAGCAGCCGAACCCTATGGGGCGCCGGCTCACCCCTCCACTTT. It specifies CASSRTLWGAGSPLHF.

The chain couples TRBV7-9 to TRBJ2-3; 10 positions agree with TRBD2. Germline V gene lookup returns CDR1 SEHNR and CDR2 FQNEAQ (reference sequence). The CDR3 runs 15 residues. With V trimmed by 7 bases and J by 4 bases, 8 bases remained unmatched. The CDR3 DNA reads TGTGCCAGCAAACAGCGGGGGGGCTCGGCAGATACGCAGTATTTT. Residues: CASKQRGGSADTQYF.

This chain joins TRBV5-1 and TRBJ1-2; no reliable D call. V lost 0 bases to trimming and J lost 8 bases, with 8 bases between them. Germline CDR1 reads SGHRS; CDR2 reads YFSETQ. The CDR3 covers 12 residues. The CDR3 coding sequence is TGCGCCAGCAGCTTGGCTGAGACCGGCTACACCTTC. Its translation is CASSLAETGYTF. Drawing the rest from reference TRBV5-1 and TRBJ1-2, the complete variable domain is KAGVTQTPRYLIKTRGQQVTLSCSPISGHRSVSWYQQTPGQGLQFLFEYFSETQRNKGNFPGRFSGRQFSNSRSEMNVSTLELGDSALYLCASSLAETGYTFGSGTRLTVV.

This sequence joins TRBV25-1 and TRBJ2-2; possibly TRBD2 for D (5 bases). The V end was cut by 8 bases, the J end by 5 bases, with 9 bases between. CDR1 is MGHDK and CDR2 is SYGVNS in the germline V gene. The CDR3 loop spans 12 amino acids. CDR3 nucleotides: TGTGCCAGCTCCGAGGGAACCGGGGAGCTGTTTTTT. Amino acid sequence: CASSEGTGELFF.

The V and J genes are TRBV10-3 and TRBJ2-1; no firm D call. Germline V gene sequence: CDR1 ENHRY, CDR2 SYGVKD. V lost 2 bases and J 9 bases, leaving 11 bases between the germline ends. The CDR3 contains 13 residues. The chain's CDR3 is CAISERPQREQFF. Here the CDR3 DNA reads TGTGCCATCAGTGAGCGGCCCCAACGTGAGCAGTTCTTC.

The CDR3, as DNA: TGTGCCAGCAGCCCCCGGGGAGGGATGAACTATGGCTACACCTTC. It is translated as CASSPRGGMNYGYTF. The J gene is TRBJ1-2, the V gene TRBV9; no clear D. The length of the CDR3 is 15 residues. Germline V lookup: CDR1 SGDLS, CDR2 YYNGEE. Trimming took 4 bases from V and 2 from J, leaving 15 bases between them.

The gene calls are TRBV25-1 and TRBJ2-7; 8 bases are a match to TRBD2. With V trimmed by 6 bases and J by 1 base, 11 bases remained unmatched. This CDR3 spans 16 amino acids. Germline V gene sequence: CDR1 MGHDK, CDR2 SYGVNS. The CDR3 nucleotides are TGTGCCAGCAGCTCCGGGAGGGCTCTTGGGTCCTACGAGCAGTACTTC. Protein product: CASSSGRALGSYEQYF.

This clone showed up just a few times. The chain carries TRBV7-2 and TRBJ2-1; D is uncertain. This CDR3 has 12 amino acids. The germline CDR1 and CDR2 sequences are SGHTA and FQGNSA. Trimming took 5 bases from V and 3 from J, leaving 5 bases between them. The CDR3 spells CASSRLYNEQFF. The CDR3, as DNA: TGTGCCAGCAGCAGACTCTACAATGAGCAGTTCTTC.

The V gene is TRBV27, the J gene TRBJ2-4, with D possibly TRBD1 on 7 matching bases. Trimming cost V 5 bases and J 8 bases, with 19 bases left between them. Looked up from germline, CDR1 is MNHEY and CDR2 is SMNVEV (reference sequence). The CDR3 spans 15 residues. The CDR3 reads CASSITKSGGHIQYF. CDR3 DNA sequence: TGTGCCAGCAGTATCACAAAATCAGGGGGGCACATTCAGTACTTC.

The table lists this clone with a few counts. The chain joins TRBV6-6 to TRBJ1-4; D remains ambiguous. Germline values: CDR1 MNHNY, CDR2 SVGAGI (reference sequence). Trimming shortened V by 6 bases and J by 3 bases, and 11 bases separated the two germline ends. This CDR3 comprises 14 residues. The CDR3 sequence is CASRQSGSNEKLFF. CDR3 in DNA: TGTGCCAGCAGACAAAGCGGCTCTAATGAAAAACTGTTTTTT.

The V call is TRBV7-3, the J call TRBJ1-1; D is undetermined. The CDR3 extends over 12 amino acids. V shed 3 bases and J shed 6 bases, with 8 bases lying between them. Germline V gene sequence: CDR1 SGHTA, CDR2 FQGTGA. The DNA of the CDR3 is TGTGCCAGCAGCTTTTCAACGTCTGAAGCTTTCTTT. As protein: CASSFSTSEAFF.

This clone turned up a few times. The chain carries TRBV19 and TRBJ2-1; the D gene is possibly TRBD2 (6 bases). The CDR3 totals 15 residues. Per germline, CDR1 LNHDA and CDR2 SQIVND (reference sequence). V was clipped by 4 bases and J by 3 bases, with 13 bases between them. CDR3 loop: CASSNGGGGYNEQFF. The CDR3 DNA follows: TGTGCCAGTAGTAACGGGGGAGGTGGCTACAATGAGCAGTTCTTC. The variable domain in full, completed from reference TRBV19 and TRBJ2-1, reads DGGITQSPKYLFRKEGQNVTLSCEQNLNHDAMYWYRQDPGQGLRLIYYSQIVNDFQKGDIAEGYSVSREKKESFPLTVTSAQKNPTAFYLCASSNGGGGYNEQFFGPGTRLTVL.

This clone was detected only once. The J gene is TRBJ2-1, the V gene TRBV11-2; D is ambiguous. The CDR3 consists of 13 residues. The germline gives CDR1 SGHAT, CDR2 FQNNGV. The V end was cut by 1 base, the J end by 15 bases, with 16 bases between. The CDR3 DNA sequence: TGTGCCAGCAGCTTAGGACTGGACGACGTTGCGTTCTTC. Its protein is CASSLGLDDVAFF. Supplemented by reference TRBV11-2 and TRBJ2-1, the full variable domain reads EAGVAQSPRYKIIEKRQSVAFWCNPISGHATLYWYQQILGQGPKLLIQFQNNGVVDDSQLPKDRFSAERLKGVDSTLKIQPAKLEDSAVYLCASSLGLDDVAFFGPGTRLTVL.

This clone was found a few times. The chain uses TRBV30 and TRBJ2-3; possibly TRBD1 for D (5 bases). Germline V gene data show CDR1 as GTSNPN and CDR2 as SVGIG (reference sequence). The CDR3 is 13 amino acids. The V end lost 4 bases, the J end lost 4 bases, and 12 bases lay between the germline ends. Written as DNA, the CDR3 is TGTGCCTGGACGGCAGGGTTCGCAGATACGCAGTATTTT. Its translation: CAWTAGFADTQYF.

This chain joins TRBV15 and TRBJ2-3; D possibly corresponds to TRBD1 (6 bases). Germline assignment: CDR1 LNHNV and CDR2 YYDKDF (reference sequence). V lost 0 bases to trimming and J lost 6 bases, with 13 bases between them. This CDR3 contains 15 residues. CDR3 coding DNA: TGTGCCACCAGCAGAGATCAAGGACAGACGGATACGCAGTATTTT. Translating it yields CATSRDQGQTDTQYF.

This clone was recorded a few times. The V and J genes are TRBV29-1 and TRBJ1-1, with D tentatively TRBD1 (5 bases). The CDR3 loop spans 14 amino acids. V was cut by 2 bases and J by 5 bases, with 15 bases left in between. The germline V gene encodes CDR1 SQVTM and CDR2 ANQGSEA. CDR3 coding DNA: TGCAGCGTTGAACCGGCCGCGGGGCGGACTGAAGCTTTCTTT. It codes for CSVEPAAGRTEAFF.

This clone appeared a few times. The chain is built from TRBV7-8 and TRBJ2-6; D is possibly TRBD2 (6 bases). Trimming removed 5 bases from V and 2 bases from J, with 10 bases in between. This CDR3 contains 15 residues. Germline-derived CDR1 and CDR2 are SGHVS and FQNEAQ. The CDR3 region has the DNA TGTGCCAGCAGCCTGGGACTTGCTGGGGCCAACGTCCTGACTTTC. Its translation: CASSLGLAGANVLTF.

This clone was recorded a few times. The chain employs TRBV7-9 and TRBJ1-1, with 7 positions matching TRBD1. CDR1 is SEHNR and CDR2 is FQNEAQ in the germline V gene (reference sequence). The J segment lost 1 base and the V segment lost 5 bases, leaving 7 bases of the junction unmatched. This CDR3 has 15 residues. Here the CDR3 DNA reads TGTGCCAGCAGCCGATGGACAGGCTGGAACACTGAAGCTTTCTTT. The encoded protein is CASSRWTGWNTEAFF.

This clone was seen only a few times. The V gene is TRBV30, the J gene TRBJ1-2; weak D call: TRBD1 (6 bases). Germline CDR1 and CDR2: GTSNPN and SVGIG (reference sequence). V was shortened by 8 bases and J by 5 bases, with 15 bases between the two germline ends. This CDR3 comprises 12 residues. CDR3 loop: CAILRQAYGYTF. The CDR3 DNA follows: TGTGCCATTCTCCGACAGGCTTATGGCTACACCTTC.

This clone was seen just once. The gene calls are TRBV5-6 and TRBJ1-6, with unresolved D. Trimming stripped 4 bases from V and 10 bases from J, with 12 bases between. This CDR3 has 13 amino acids. Germline V gene lookup returns CDR1 SGHDT and CDR2 YYEEEE. The CDR3 loop is CASSLSGNSPLHF. Written as DNA, the CDR3 is TGTGCCAGCAGCCTCTCGGGGAACTCACCCCTCCACTTT.